In this sample, the clone carrying this T cell receptor beta chain turned up a few times. The antigen is unknown. TCRdb redid the calling of the 5' RACE reads with MiXCR, one entry per CDR3 protein. The data show some 290,000 distinct CDR3 sequences, about a sixth seen once. The data were taken from a study of T-cell memory formation after mild COVID-19. Trimming shortened V by 2 bases and J by 5 bases, and 10 bases separated the two germline ends. Germline V gene sequence: CDR1 SGHRS, CDR2 YFSETQ. This CDR3 has 13 amino acids. Broader study findings: Cross-reactive memory appears to have joined, as suggested by some responding clones showing up in pre-infection memory.

This TCR came from a man between 18 and 29 years old who had mild COVID-19 (a few samples of this study predate the infection). Cell type and time point are not known. The sequenced sample consisted of PBMCs or a T cell subset sorted from them (not recorded which). V usage is TRBV5-1 and J usage is TRBJ2-5; D gene ambiguous. This chain's CDR3 is CASSFTPRETQYF. The CDR3, as DNA: TGCGCCAGCAGCTTCACACCCCGGGAGACCCAGTACTTC.